Listed here are 10 T cell receptor beta chains from one sample, sequenced in a study of shared clonotypes between healthy human individuals. Clones were read by immunoSEQ multiplex PCR, and TCRdb kept only the in-frame ones, dropping some. The data hold roughly 650,000 clones, with 95% to 97% observed a single time. It was CD45RO-negative cells, positively selected for CCR7, that made up naive CD8 cells, with terminally differentiated effector memory CD45RA+ cells excluded. Input material: naive CD8+ T cells sorted from blood. These TCRs come from a woman in her thirties in good health.

This clone was recorded once. Germline is not matched at one junction end, which may reflect a read error. This chain joins TRBV28 and TRBJ1-2; D possibly corresponds to TRBD1 (5 bases). The CDR3 covers 10 residues. Looked up from germline, CDR1 is MDHEN and CDR2 is SYDVKM. CDR3 in amino acids: CASSFGDQIF. CDR3 coding DNA: TGTGCCAGCAGTTTCGGGGACCAGATATTC.

This chain uses TRBV28 with TRBJ1-2; 7 bases are a match to TRBD1. Looked up from germline, CDR1 is MDHEN and CDR2 is SYDVKM. The trim removed 3 bases at V and 4 bases at J, leaving 20 bases unmatched. The CDR3 is made up of 19 amino acids. The CDR3 DNA reads as TGTGCCAGCAGTTTCGACCTACCGATAATTGGACAGGTGCTCTATGGCTACACCTTC. Residues: CASSFDLPIIGQVLYGYTF.

The chain carries TRBV13 and TRBJ2-7; 7 bases are a match to TRBD1. With 3 bases clipped from V and 1 base from J, the junction kept 0 bases outside the gene matches. The germline CDR1 and CDR2 sequences are PRHDT and FYEKMQ (reference sequence). This CDR3 has 13 amino acids. The CDR3 protein is CASSLTGSYEQYF. CDR3 DNA: TGTGCCAGCAGCTTGACAGGGTCCTACGAGCAGTACTTC.

This clone showed up just once. This sequence joins TRBV13 and TRBJ2-7; 7 nucleotides agree with TRBD1. Germline CDR1 is PRHDT and CDR2 is FYEKMQ (reference sequence). V gave up 9 bases and J gave up 5 bases; unmatched junction bases: 13. The CDR3 loop spans 14 amino acids. CDR3 DNA sequence: TGTGCCAGTCGTAGGGGGCTTCAATCCGACGAGCAGTACTTC. Amino acids: CASRRGLQSDEQYF.

The V call is TRBV5-4, the J call TRBJ2-7; 12 bases line up with TRBD2. Germline CDR1 SGHNT, CDR2 YYREEE (reference sequence). CDR3 length equals 17 residues. The junction had 9 bases not matched to a gene; V was cut back by 0 bases and J by 5 bases. DNA for the CDR3: TGTGCCAGCAGCTTGGCCGGAACTAGCGGGAGGACCCACGAGCAGTACTTC. This encodes CASSLAGTSGRTHEQYF.

V usage is TRBV4-1 and J usage is TRBJ2-7; 7 nucleotides match TRBD1. Germline V CDR1 and CDR2: MGHRA, YSYEKL. This CDR3 spans 14 amino acids. V shed 2 bases, J shed 2 bases, and the junction held 3 bases outside the gene matches. CDR3: CASSQRQGPYEQYF. In nucleotides, the CDR3 is TGCGCCAGCAGCCAAAGACAGGGCCCCTACGAGCAGTACTTC.

The chain is built from TRBV6-1 and TRBJ1-1; D may be TRBD1 (5 bases). The CDR3 has 11 amino acids. Germline CDR1 reads MNHNS; CDR2 reads SASEGT. Trimming stripped 6 bases from V and 11 bases from J, with 13 bases between. The CDR3 nucleotides read TGTGCCAGCAGGGGAAGGGGATATGCTTTCTTT. The encoded protein is CASRGRGYAFF.

The chain couples TRBV28 to TRBJ2-2; 9 nucleotides match TRBD2. Trimming cost V 6 bases and J 1 base; bases outside gene matches: 9. CDR3 size: 17 residues. Per the germline V gene, CDR1 is MDHEN and CDR2 is SYDVKM. DNA for the CDR3: TGTGCCAGCAGCCCACTTAGCGGGAGACGGAACACCGGGGAGCTGTTTTTT. Protein product: CASSPLSGRRNTGELFF.

The chain combines TRBV6-1 with TRBJ2-1; tentatively, D is TRBD1 (7 bases). V shed 4 bases and J shed 0 bases, with 10 bases lying between them. Germline CDR1 reads MNHNS; CDR2 reads SASEGT. This CDR3 is built from 15 residues. CDR3 sequence (DNA): TGTGCCAGCAGTGCGCGGGACAGCTCCTACAATGAGCAGTTCTTC. Translation gives CASSARDSSYNEQFF.

This clone was picked up one time. The rearrangement uses TRBV4-1 and TRBJ2-3; D call uncertain. The CDR3 is 15 residues long. The V and J ends lost 4 bases and 0 bases respectively, with 11 bases between them. Germline V gene lookup returns CDR1 MGHRA and CDR2 YSYEKL. The DNA of the CDR3 is TGCGCCAGCAGCCCGAGGACGATGAGCACAGATACGCAGTATTTT. It codes for CASSPRTMSTDTQYF.